This T cell receptor (beta chain) is drawn from a study of CD8+ T cells in alopecia areata (dated by TCRdb to the late 2010s). About the investigation overall: The treated patients, all with moderate-to-severe alopecia areata, were enrolled in an open-label pilot trial of oral tofacitinib given at 5 to 10 mg twice daily. Tofacitinib was administered for 6 to 18 months, and 6 months of follow-up off drug were then conducted to assess delayed response and recurrence. In treated patients, disease severity was measured using the SALT score, which gives the percentage of scalp surface area affected. To study T cell clonal expansion in alopecia areata, the researchers applied high-throughput TCRbeta sequencing to both the C3H/HeJ mouse model and human patients. In humans, TCRbeta sequencing was performed on scalp tissue and on sorted CD4+ and CD8+ peripheral blood T cells from healthy controls and from patients with patchy or totalis/universalis alopecia areata. Patients on tofacitinib were biopsied at baseline and after 4 and 24 weeks of treatment, and several of the patients also had a later scalp biopsy. Scalp clonality was compared among normal scalp (n=4), patchy alopecia areata scalp (n=8), and alopecia totalis/universalis scalp (n=8). RNA came from the PAXgene miRNA kit for fixed scalp, the miRNeasy kit for PBMCs, and the RNeasy kit for mouse skin. immunoSEQ multiplex PCR using 35 Vbeta forward primers and 13 Jbeta reverse primers was used to amplify TCRbeta CDR3 regions.

From the germline V gene, CDR1 is SGHRS and CDR2 is YFSETQ. Clipping removes 1 base from V and 1 base from J, with 9 as the unmatched junction base count. The CDR3, from cysteine to phenylalanine, totals 17 residues. Here the CDR3 DNA is all that survives: 51 bases in frame from base 1. The research as a whole found: Tofacitinib significantly lowered scalp clonality and the number of expanded CD8+ clones among the top 100 scalp clones. Higher clonality and more expanded CD8+ clones were observed in lesional scalp than in normal scalp, particularly in alopecia totalis/universalis, a finding suggestive of antigenic drive. Unlike mouse skin, which is dominated by gammadelta T cells, normal human skin has resident alphabeta T cells that are also sequenced, and this complicates analysis of the scalp TCR repertoire. TCR sequences shared between patients were less clear than in mice, possibly partly because of HLA diversity in the patient population. Because the treated cohort was small and had only one nonresponder, larger studies are needed to examine links between baseline CD8+ expansion and response. Many expanded lesional clones persisted in scalp and blood during tofacitinib treatment, which may partly explain relapse after stopping treatment.

The library was obtained by the immunoSEQ multiplex PCR assay. To provide template for TCR sequencing, every sample had RNA extracted and reverse transcribed into cDNA. SuperScript III was used for first-strand cDNA synthesis, primed with a 2:1 mix of oligo-dT and random hexamers. A synthetic immune receptor repertoire was used to measure amplification bias, and any remaining bias was corrected computationally. The study's processing was this. Raw reads were preprocessed to remove errors, and CDR3 was defined by IMGT conventions from the conserved cysteine to phenylalanine. To get clonality, Shannon entropy was normalized by log2 of the number of productive unique TCRs and the result was subtracted from 1. CD4 or CD8 identity of scalp clones was inferred by cross-referencing scalp TCRbeta sequences with sorted blood CD4 and CD8 repertoires. TCRdb mirrors the immuneACCESS table, restricted to in-frame sequences. Some clones are absent from its copies; in checked studies, under half trace to an unresolved V gene, and the reason for the others is unknown. V and J calls plus clone size are reproduced from that table; the DNA served to infer D and trimming. For this sample the table gives some 150,000 clones, of which approximately 52% were detected only once. 16% of the sample goes to the ten largest clones.

The sample's treatment or condition label, decoded: oral pan-JAK inhibitor, 5-10 mg twice daily. Lesional scalp punch biopsies and peripheral blood were obtained from alopecia areata patients. PBMCs were separated by density centrifugation and stained for CD3, CD4 and CD8, after which CD4+ and CD8+ T cells were sorted on a FACSAria. This clone was observed a handful of times. Which antigen it targets is not known. Per-base quality was not reported, and no clone a single base away is much larger than it. In this chain, TRBV5-1 is recombined with TRBJ2-3, with 7 central nucleotides matching TRBD1. This specimen consisted of CD4+ T cells sorted from blood, obtained at week 56, from a patient treated with tofacitinib. This clonotype was obtained from a human donor with alopecia areata. The CDR3 is CASSLPPTGKGTDTQYF. DNA sequence: TGCGCCAGCAGCTTGCCCCCGACAGGGAAGGGCACAGATACGCAGTATTTT.